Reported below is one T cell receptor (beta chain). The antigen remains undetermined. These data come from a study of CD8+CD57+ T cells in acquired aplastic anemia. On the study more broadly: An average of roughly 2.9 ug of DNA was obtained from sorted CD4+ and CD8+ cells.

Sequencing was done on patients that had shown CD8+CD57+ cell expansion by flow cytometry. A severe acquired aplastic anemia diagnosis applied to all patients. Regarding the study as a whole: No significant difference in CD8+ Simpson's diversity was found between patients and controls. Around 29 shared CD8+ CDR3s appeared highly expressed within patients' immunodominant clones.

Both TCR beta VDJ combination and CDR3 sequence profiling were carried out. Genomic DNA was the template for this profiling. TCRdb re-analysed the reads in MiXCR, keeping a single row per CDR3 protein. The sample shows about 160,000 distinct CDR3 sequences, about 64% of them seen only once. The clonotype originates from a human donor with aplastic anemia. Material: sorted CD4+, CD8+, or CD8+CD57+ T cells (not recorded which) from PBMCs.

CDR3 loop: CSAQRAPSSYEQYF. CDR3 nucleotide sequence: TGCAGTGCTCAACGAGCGCCTAGCTCCTACGAGCAGTACTTC. V gene TRBV20-1 combines with J gene TRBJ2-7; D not resolved. The CDR3 sequence is 14 residues long. Between the trimmed V and J ends, which lost 5 bases and 0 bases, there was a span of 14 bases. The germline V gene has CDR1 DFQATT and CDR2 SNEGSKA (reference sequence).